This T cell receptor beta chain came from a study of shared clonotypes between healthy human individuals. Across the whole study: The study enrolled a couple of women and three men aged 18 to 49. Study results and limitations: The expectation was that sequencing depth would affect clonotype sharing among donors. The sole specimen, blood, was sampled, and tissue repertoires likely differ.

Using immunoSEQ multiplex PCR, the repertoire was profiled, and TCRdb retains in-frame clones only, with some absent. The profile shows millions of clones, roughly 94% of them singletons. The CDR3 is 14 residues long. V shed 6 bases and J 4 bases; nucleotides not matched to a gene: 6. Germline lookup yields CDR1 KGHSH and CDR2 LQKENI. Concerning this clone itself: Its antigen is undetermined. Distinct nucleotide sequences in the sample also encode this CDR3.

Investigators divided CD4+ cells into CD45RA+ naive and CD45RA-negative memory subsets. The sample taken for sequencing was naive CD4+ T cells sorted from blood. Specified subset: CD45RA+ positively selected. The receptor was derived from a man younger than 35 in good health. V and J are TRBV18 and TRBJ1-2; 9 bases agree with TRBD1. The CDR3 DNA reads as TGTGCCAGCTCCCCGGGACAGGGAACCTATGGCTACACCTTC. Its translation is CASSPGQGTYGYTF.